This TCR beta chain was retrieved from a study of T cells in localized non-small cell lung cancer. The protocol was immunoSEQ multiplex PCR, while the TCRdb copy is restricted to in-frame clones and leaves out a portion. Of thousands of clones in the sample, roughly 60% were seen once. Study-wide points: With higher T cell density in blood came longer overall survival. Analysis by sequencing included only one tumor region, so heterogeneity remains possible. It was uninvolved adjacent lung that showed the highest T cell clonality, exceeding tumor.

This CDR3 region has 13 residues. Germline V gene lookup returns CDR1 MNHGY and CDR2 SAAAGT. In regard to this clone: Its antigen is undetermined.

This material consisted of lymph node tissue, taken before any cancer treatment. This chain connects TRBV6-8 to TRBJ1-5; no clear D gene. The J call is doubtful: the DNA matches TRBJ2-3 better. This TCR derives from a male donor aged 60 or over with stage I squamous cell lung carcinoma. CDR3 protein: CASSSAYHQPQYF. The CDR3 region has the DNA TGTGCCAGCAGCTCAGCCTACCATCAGCCCCAGTATTTT.